The following is a TCR beta chain sequence with its context. The data belong to a study of blood T cell repertoires in COVID-19. In the study's own analysis: Scientists estimated how many nucleated cells there were by amplifying reference gene primers. Measured with immunoSEQ multiplex PCR; TCRdb has only the in-frame clones, and not every one. That table is the source of V, J and clone size, and D and trimming were worked out from the DNA. The sample records over 200,000 clones, about 89% being singletons. The CDR3 contains 15 residues. J lost 7 bases, V lost 5 bases, and 8 bases had no gene match. Germline V lookup: CDR1 PRHDT, CDR2 FYEKMQ (reference sequence).

This sequence originates from a man aged 40-50 years who had recovered from COVID-19. The gene calls are TRBV13 and TRBJ1-4; TRBD1 matches at 9 bases. The sequencing sample was made of peripheral blood. CDR3 amino acids: CASSAGTGLGEKLFF. In DNA form, the CDR3 reads TGTGCCAGCAGCGCCGGGACAGGGTTGGGTGAAAAACTGTTTTTT.